The present entry profiles one TCR beta chain with its context. Its antigen is still unknown. The repertoire was sequenced with immunoSEQ multiplex PCR; TCRdb's copy has only in-frame clones and lacks some. The sample has about 1 million clones; approximately 72% are singletons. This CDR3 is built from 14 residues. Germline V CDR1 and CDR2: SGHTA, FQGNSA. Deletions cut 2 bases from V and 6 bases from J, with 11 bases between. This entry belongs to a study of shared clonotypes between healthy human individuals. Study outcomes and limitations: Though the depth was large, rarefaction showed that sorted-subset sequencing was incomplete.

The sample taken for sequencing was memory CD4+ T cells sorted from blood. The sample's subset: CD45RA-negative fraction. J is TRBJ1-5 and V is TRBV7-2, with D possibly matching TRBD1 (5 bases). This clonotype was sampled from a man between 18 and 29 years old in good health. For the CDR3, the DNA is TGTGCCAGCAGCTTAAGGGGCCTCGGTCAGCCCCAGCATTTT. This sequence encodes CASSLRGLGQPQHF.